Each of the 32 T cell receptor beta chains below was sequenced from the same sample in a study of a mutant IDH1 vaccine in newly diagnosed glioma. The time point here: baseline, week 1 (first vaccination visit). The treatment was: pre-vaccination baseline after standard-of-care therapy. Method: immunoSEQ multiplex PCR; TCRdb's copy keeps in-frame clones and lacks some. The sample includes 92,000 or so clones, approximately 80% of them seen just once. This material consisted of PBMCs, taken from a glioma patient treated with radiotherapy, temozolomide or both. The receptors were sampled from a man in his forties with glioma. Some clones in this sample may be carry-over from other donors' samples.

The chain's CDR3 is CASSPAAEETQYF. Written as DNA, the CDR3 is TGTGCCAGCTCACCCGCGGCCGAAGAGACCCAGTACTTC. This chain uses TRBV18 with TRBJ2-5; the D is unclear. This CDR3 spans 13 amino acids. Germline-derived CDR1 and CDR2 are KGHSH and LQKENI. The V end was cut by 3 bases, the J end by 3 bases, with 8 bases between. The full variable domain, rest sourced from reference TRBV18 and TRBJ2-5, is NAGVMQNPRHLVRRRGQEARLRCSPMKGHSHVYWYRQLPEEGLKFMVYLQKENIIDESGMPKERFSAEFPKEGPSILRIQQVVRGDSAAYFCASSPAAEETQYFGPGTRLLVL.

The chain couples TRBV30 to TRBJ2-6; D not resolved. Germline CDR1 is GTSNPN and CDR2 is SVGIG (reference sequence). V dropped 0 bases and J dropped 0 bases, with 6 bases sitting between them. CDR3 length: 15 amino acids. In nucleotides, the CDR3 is TGTGCCTGGAGTGTTTCTGGCTCTGGGGCCAACGTCCTGACTTTC. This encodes CAWSVSGSGANVLTF.

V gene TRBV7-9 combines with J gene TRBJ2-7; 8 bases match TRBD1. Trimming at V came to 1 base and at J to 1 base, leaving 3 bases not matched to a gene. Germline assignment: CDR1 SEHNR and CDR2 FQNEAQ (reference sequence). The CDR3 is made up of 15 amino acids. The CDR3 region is CASSLVGTGSYEQYF. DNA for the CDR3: TGTGCCAGCAGCTTAGTCGGGACAGGTTCCTACGAGCAGTACTTC.

The CDR3 DNA reads as TGTGCCAGCAGCTTGTTCAGGGATTATCAGCCCCAGCATTTT. Translated: CASSLFRDYQPQHF. The rearrangement links TRBV5-6 to TRBJ1-5; tentatively, D is TRBD1 (5 bases). V lost 1 base to trimming and J lost 5 bases, with 10 bases between them. This CDR3 spans 14 amino acids. Germline V gives CDR1 SGHDT, CDR2 YYEEEE. Variable domain in full (rest from reference TRBV5-6 and TRBJ1-5): DAGVTQSPTHLIKTRGQQVTLRCSPKSGHDTVSWYQQALGQGPQFIFQYYEEEERQRGNFPDRFSGHQFPNYSSELNVNALLLGDSALYLCASSLFRDYQPQHFGDGTRLSIL.

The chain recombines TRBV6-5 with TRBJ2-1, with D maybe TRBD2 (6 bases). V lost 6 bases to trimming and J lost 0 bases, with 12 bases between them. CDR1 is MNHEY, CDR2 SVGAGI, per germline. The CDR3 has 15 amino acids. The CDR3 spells CASSRIAVSYNEQFF. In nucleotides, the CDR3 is TGTGCCAGCAGCAGGATAGCGGTCTCCTACAATGAGCAGTTCTTC.

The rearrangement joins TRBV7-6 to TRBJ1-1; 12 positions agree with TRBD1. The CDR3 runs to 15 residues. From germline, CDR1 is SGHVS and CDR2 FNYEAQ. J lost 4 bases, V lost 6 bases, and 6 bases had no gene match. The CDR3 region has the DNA TGTGCCAGCAGGGAGGGACAGGGGGCGAGCACTGAAGCTTTCTTT. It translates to CASREGQGASTEAFF.

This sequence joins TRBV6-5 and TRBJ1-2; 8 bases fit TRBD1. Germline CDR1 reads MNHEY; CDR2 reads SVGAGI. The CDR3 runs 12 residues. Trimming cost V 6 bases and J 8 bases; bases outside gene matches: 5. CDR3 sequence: CASSQDREGYTF. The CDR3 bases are TGTGCCAGCAGCCAGGACAGGGAGGGCTACACCTTC.

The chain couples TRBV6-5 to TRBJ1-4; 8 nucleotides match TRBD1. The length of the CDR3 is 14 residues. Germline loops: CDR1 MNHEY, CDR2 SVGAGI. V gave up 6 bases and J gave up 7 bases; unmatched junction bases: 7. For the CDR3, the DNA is TGTGCCAGCAGCACCGACAGGGGAGGTGAAAAACTGTTTTTT. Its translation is CASSTDRGGEKLFF.

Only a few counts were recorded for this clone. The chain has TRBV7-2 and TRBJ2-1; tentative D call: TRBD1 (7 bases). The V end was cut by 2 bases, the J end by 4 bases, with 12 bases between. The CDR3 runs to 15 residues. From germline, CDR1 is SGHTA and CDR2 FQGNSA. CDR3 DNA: TGTGCCAGCAGCTTACAGGGGGGAAATTACAATGAGCAGTTCTTC. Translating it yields CASSLQGGNYNEQFF.

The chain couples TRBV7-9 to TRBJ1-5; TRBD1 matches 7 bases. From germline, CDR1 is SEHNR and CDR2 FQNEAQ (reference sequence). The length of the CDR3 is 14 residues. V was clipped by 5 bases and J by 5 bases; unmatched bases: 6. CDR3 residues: CASSLEGADQPQHF. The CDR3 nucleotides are TGTGCCAGCAGCCTGGAGGGGGCCGATCAGCCCCAGCATTTT.

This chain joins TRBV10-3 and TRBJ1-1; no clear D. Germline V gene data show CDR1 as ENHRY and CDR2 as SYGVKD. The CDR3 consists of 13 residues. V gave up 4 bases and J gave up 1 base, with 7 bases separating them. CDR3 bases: TGTGCCATCAGTGGGCAGCCGAACACTGAAGCTTTCTTT. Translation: CAISGQPNTEAFF.

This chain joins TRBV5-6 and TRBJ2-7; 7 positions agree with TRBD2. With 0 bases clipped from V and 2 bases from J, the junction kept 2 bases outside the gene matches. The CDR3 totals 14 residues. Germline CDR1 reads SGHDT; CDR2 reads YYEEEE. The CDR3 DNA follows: TGTGCCAGCAGCTTGGACGGGGGGACCTACGAGCAGTACTTC. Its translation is CASSLDGGTYEQYF.

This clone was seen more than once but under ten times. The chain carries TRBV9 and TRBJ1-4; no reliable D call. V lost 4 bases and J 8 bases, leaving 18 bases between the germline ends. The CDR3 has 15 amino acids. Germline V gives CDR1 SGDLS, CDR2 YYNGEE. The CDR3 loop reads CASSPQSRVREKLFF. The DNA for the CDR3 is TGTGCCAGCAGCCCCCAGTCGAGAGTTAGAGAAAAACTGTTTTTT.

CDR3 sequence: CASSIGTGSRSYEQYF. The CDR3 DNA sequence: TGTGCCAGTAGTATCGGTACAGGGTCCCGCTCCTACGAGCAGTACTTC. The rearrangement uses TRBV19 and TRBJ2-7; the D gene is possibly TRBD1 (6 bases). This CDR3 region has 16 residues. Germline V CDR1 and CDR2: LNHDA, SQIVND (reference sequence). V shed 3 bases and J shed 0 bases, with 15 bases lying between them. The entire variable domain, with the rest obtained from reference TRBV19 and TRBJ2-7, is as follows: DGGITQSPKYLFRKEGQNVTLSCEQNLNHDAMYWYRQDPGQGLRLIYYSQIVNDFQKGDIAEGYSVSREKKESFPLTVTSAQKNPTAFYLCASSIGTGSRSYEQYFGPGTRLTVT.

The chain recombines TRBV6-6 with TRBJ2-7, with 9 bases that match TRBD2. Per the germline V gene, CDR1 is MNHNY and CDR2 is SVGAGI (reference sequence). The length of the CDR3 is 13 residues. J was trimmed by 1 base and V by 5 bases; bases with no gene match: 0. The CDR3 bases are TGTGCCAGCAGTACTAGCGGGTCCTACGAGCAGTACTTC. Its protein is CASSTSGSYEQYF.

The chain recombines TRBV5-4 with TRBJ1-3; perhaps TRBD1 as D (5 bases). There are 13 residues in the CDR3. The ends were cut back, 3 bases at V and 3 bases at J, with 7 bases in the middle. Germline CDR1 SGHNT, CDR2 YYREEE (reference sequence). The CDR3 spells CASSSQGGNTIYF. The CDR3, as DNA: TGTGCCAGCAGCTCGCAGGGTGGAAACACCATATATTTT.

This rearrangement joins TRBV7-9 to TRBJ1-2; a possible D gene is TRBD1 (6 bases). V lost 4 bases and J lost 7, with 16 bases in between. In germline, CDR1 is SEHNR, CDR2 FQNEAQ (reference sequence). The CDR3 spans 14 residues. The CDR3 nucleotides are TGTGCCAGCAGCTGGGCCGGGGGGCTTTCTGGCTACACCTTC. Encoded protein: CASSWAGGLSGYTF.

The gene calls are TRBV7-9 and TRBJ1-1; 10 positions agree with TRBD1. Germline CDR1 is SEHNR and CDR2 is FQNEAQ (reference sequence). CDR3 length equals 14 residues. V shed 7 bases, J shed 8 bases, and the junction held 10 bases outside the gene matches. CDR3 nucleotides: TGTGCCAGCACCGCTCTGGGGACAGGGGTGGAAGCTTTCTTT. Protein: CASTALGTGVEAFF.

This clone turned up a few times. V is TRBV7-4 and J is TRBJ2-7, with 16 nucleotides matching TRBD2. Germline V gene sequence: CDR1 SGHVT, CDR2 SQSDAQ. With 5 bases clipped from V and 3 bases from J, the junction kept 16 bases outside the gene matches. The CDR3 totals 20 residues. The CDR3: CASSPSRGLAGGEGVYEQYF. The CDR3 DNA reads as TGTGCCAGCAGCCCAAGCCGGGGACTAGCGGGGGGGGAAGGAGTCTACGAGCAGTACTTC.

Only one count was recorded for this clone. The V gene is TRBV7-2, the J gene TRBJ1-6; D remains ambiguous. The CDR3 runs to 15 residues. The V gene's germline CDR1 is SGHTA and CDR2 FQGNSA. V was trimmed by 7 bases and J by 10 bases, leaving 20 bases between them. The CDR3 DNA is TGTGCCAGCATATTTAGGCCCGCCGGTATATCACCCCTCCACTTT. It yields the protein CASIFRPAGISPLHF. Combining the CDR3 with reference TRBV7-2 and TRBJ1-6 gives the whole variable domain GAGVSQSPSNKVTEKGKDVELRCDPISGHTALYWYRQSLGQGLEFLIYFQGNSAPDKSGLPSDRFSAERTGGSVSTLTIQRTQQEDSAVYLCASIFRPAGISPLHFGNGTRLTVT.

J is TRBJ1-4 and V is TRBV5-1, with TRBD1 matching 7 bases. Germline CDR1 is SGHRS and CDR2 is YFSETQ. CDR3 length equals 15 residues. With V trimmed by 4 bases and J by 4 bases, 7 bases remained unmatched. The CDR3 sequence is CASSTGQVVNEKLFF. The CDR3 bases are TGCGCCAGCAGCACTGGACAGGTAGTTAATGAAAAACTGTTTTTT.

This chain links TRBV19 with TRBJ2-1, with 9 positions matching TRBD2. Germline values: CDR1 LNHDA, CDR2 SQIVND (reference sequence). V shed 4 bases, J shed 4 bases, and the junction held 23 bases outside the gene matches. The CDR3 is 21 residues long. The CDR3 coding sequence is TGTGCCAGTAGTACCAGGTTTACAGACTTGGGTCTAGCGGGGCCGTACAATGAGCAGTTCTTC. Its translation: CASSTRFTDLGLAGPYNEQFF.

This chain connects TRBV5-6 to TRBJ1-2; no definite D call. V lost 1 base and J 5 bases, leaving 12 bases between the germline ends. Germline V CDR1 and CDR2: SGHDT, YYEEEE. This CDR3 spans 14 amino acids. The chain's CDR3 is CASSLSFWAYGYTF. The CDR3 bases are TGTGCCAGCAGCTTGAGTTTTTGGGCGTATGGCTACACCTTC.

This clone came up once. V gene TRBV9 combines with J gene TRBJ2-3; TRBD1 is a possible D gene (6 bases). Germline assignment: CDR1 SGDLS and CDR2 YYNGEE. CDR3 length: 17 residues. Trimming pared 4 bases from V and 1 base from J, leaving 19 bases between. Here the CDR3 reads CASSLTQGWGGTDTQYF. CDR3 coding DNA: TGTGCCAGCAGCCTCACCCAGGGGTGGGGTGGCACAGATACGCAGTATTTT.

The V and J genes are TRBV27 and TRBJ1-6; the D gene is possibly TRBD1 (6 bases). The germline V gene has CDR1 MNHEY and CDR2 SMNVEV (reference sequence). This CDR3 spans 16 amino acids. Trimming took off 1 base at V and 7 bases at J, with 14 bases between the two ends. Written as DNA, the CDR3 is TGTGCCAGCAGTTTATGGTTCAGGGGCGGCAATTCACCCCTCCACTTT. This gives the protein CASSLWFRGGNSPLHF.

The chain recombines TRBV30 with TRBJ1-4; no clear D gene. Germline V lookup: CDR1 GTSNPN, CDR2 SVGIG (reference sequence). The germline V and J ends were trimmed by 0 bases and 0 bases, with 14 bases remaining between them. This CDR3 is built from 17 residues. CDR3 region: CAWSVPGDATTNEKLFF. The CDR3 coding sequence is TGTGCCTGGAGTGTACCTGGGGATGCAACAACTAATGAAAAACTGTTTTTT.

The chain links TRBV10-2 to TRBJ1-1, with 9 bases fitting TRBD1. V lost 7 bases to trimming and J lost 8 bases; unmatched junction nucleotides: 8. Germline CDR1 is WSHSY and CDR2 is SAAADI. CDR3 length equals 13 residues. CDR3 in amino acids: CASIRTGVWEAFF. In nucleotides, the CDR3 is TGCGCCAGCATTCGGACAGGGGTATGGGAAGCTTTCTTT.

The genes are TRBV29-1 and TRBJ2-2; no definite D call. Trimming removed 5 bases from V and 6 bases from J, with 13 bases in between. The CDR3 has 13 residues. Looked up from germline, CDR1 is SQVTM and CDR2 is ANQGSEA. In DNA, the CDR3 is TGCAGCGTTCTGTCGACGGGCGCCGGGGAGCTGTTTTTT. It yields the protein CSVLSTGAGELFF.

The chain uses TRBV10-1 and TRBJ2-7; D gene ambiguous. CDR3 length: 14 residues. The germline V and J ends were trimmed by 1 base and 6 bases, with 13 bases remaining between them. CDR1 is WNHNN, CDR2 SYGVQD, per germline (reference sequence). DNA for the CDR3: TGCGCCAGCAGTGAGTTCATCAAGGGTAGCGAGCAGTACTTC. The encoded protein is CASSEFIKGSEQYF.

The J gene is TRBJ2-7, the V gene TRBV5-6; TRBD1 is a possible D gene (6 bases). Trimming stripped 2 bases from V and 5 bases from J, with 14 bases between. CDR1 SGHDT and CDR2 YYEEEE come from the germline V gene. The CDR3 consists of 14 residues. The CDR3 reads CASSFLDRANEQYF. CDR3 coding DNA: TGTGCCAGCAGCTTTCTGGACAGAGCCAACGAGCAGTACTTC.

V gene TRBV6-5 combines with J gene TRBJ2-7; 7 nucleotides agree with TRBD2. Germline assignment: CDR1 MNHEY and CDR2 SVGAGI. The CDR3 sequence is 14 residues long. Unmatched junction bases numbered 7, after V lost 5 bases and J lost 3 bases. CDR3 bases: TGTGCCAGCAGTCAGGGACTAACATTCTACGAGCAGTACTTC. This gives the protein CASSQGLTFYEQYF.

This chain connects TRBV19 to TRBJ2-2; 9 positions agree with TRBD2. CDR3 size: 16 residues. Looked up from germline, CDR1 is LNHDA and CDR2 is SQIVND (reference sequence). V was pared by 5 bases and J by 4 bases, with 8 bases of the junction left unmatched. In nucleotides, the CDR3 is TGTGCCAGTAGTTGGGCTAGCGGGGTGGGCACCGGGGAGCTGTTTTTT. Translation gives CASSWASGVGTGELFF.